A selection of T cell receptor beta chains follows, all from one sample in a study of control samples from healthy donors and cancer patients. TCRdb's copy holds only in-frame clones and misses some; the assay was immunoSEQ multiplex PCR. This table holds roughly 38,000 clones, about 90% found once. The sequencing input was blood. These receptors were obtained from a woman between 45 and 60 years old in good health. Both conserved end residues are part of each CDR3. A D gene is named only where the DNA matches it firmly. Some rows mark clone size as missing; the rest say once, few, many or name a class of expanded clone.

>TRBJ1-5|TRBV14|NA|NA
CASSRGGTTDQPQHF
TGTGCCAGCAGCCGTGGCGGGACAACAGATCAGCCCCAGCATTTT
>TRBJ2-5|TRBV4-1|NA|TRBD2
CASSQGGLVRETQYF
TGCGCCAGCAGCCAAGGAGGACTAGTTCGAGAGACCCAGTACTTC
>TRBJ1-1|TRBV12-3/TRBV12-4|NA|NA
CASLSYNTEAFF
TGTGCCTCACTTTCCTATAACACTGAAGCTTTCTTT
>TRBJ2-3|TRBV2|NA|NA
CASRAGLSTDTQYF
TGTGCCAGCAGGGCCGGACTCAGCACAGATACGCAGTATTTT
>TRBJ1-1|TRBV9|NA|NA
CASSVVTSNTEAFF
TGTGCCAGCAGCGTAGTAACATCGAACACTGAAGCTTTCTTT
>TRBJ1-4|TRBV3-1/TRBV3-2|NA|NA
CASSHRGPNEKLFF
TGTGCCAGCAGCCACAGGGGCCCTAATGAAAAACTGTTTTTT
>TRBJ1-2|TRBV18|NA|NA
CASSPQGRDSHYGYTF
TGTGCCAGCTCACCTCAAGGTCGAGACAGCCACTATGGCTACACCTTC
>TRBJ1-3|TRBV28|NA|TRBD1
CASKTGSSGNTIYF
TGTGCCAGCAAGACAGGGAGCTCTGGAAACACCATATATTTT
>TRBJ1-5|TRBV2|NA|TRBD1
CASTLRQGIVQPQHF
TGTGCCAGCACCCTTAGACAGGGGATAGTTCAGCCCCAGCATTTT
>TRBJ1-1|TRBV5-4|NA|NA
CASSLHLGDTEAFF
TGTGCCAGCAGCTTGCACCTCGGGGACACTGAAGCTTTCTTT
>TRBJ2-3|TRBV15|NA|NA
CATSNDAPLRDTQYF
TGTGCCACCAGCAACGACGCCCCACTGAGGGATACGCAGTATTTT
>TRBJ1-2|TRBV12-3/TRBV12-4|NA|NA
CASSSNYGYTF
TGTGCCAGCAGTTCTAATTATGGCTACACCTTC
>TRBJ1-2|TRBV6-6|NA|NA
CASSYGGQDGYTF
TGTGCCAGCAGTTACGGGGGCCAGGACGGCTACACCTTC
>TRBJ2-5|TRBV19|NA|NA
CASSFGRVGETQYF
TGTGCCAGTAGTTTTGGCAGGGTGGGAGAGACCCAGTACTTC
>TRBJ2-5|TRBV27|NA|NA
CASKVSEIGETQYF
TGTGCCAGCAAGGTCAGCGAAATTGGAGAGACCCAGTACTTC
>TRBJ1-1|TRBV7-2|NA|NA
CASSLAGQMNTEAFF
TGTGCCAGCAGCTTAGCAGGACAGATGAACACTGAAGCTTTCTTT
>TRBJ2-5|TRBV19|NA|TRBD1
CASSIGAGQGRETQYF
TGTGCCAGTAGTATAGGAGCGGGACAGGGAAGAGAGACCCAGTACTTC
>TRBJ1-1|TRBV5-1|NA|NA
CASSWSGGHTEAFF
TGCGCCAGCAGCTGGAGTGGGGGGCACACTGAAGCTTTCTTT
>TRBJ1-2|TRBV7-9|NA|TRBD1
CASSPRDRVDSNYGYTF
TGTGCCAGCAGCCCCCGGGACAGGGTTGATTCAAACTATGGCTACACCTTC
>TRBJ1-2|TRBV11-1|NA|NA
CASSSTGQYGYTF
TGTGCCAGCAGTTCAACCGGACAGTACGGCTACACCTTC
>TRBJ1-2|TRBV7-6|NA|TRBD1
CASSFGGQAEGGYTF
TGTGCCAGCAGCTTCGGCGGACAGGCCGAAGGTGGCTACACCTTC
>TRBJ2-7|TRBV27|NA|NA
CASSQGRIYEQYF
TGTGCCAGCTCGCAGGGGCGGATCTACGAGCAGTACTTC
>TRBJ2-2|TRBV2|once|TRBD1
CASSERGQGTGELFF
TGTGCCAGCAGTGAAAGGGGGCAGGGCACCGGGGAGCTGTTTTTT
>TRBJ1-4|TRBV15|NA|NA
CATSRGQATNEKLFF
TGTGCCACCAGCAGAGGACAGGCAACTAATGAAAAACTGTTTTTT
>TRBJ1-4|TRBV6-6|NA|NA
CASSYRDREKLFF
TGTGCCAGCAGTTACCGGGACCGAGAAAAACTGTTTTTT
>TRBJ2-1|TRBV19|NA|NA
CASRGVSYNEQFF
TGTGCCAGTAGGGGGGTCTCCTACAATGAGCAGTTCTTC
>TRBJ2-2|TRBV11-2|NA|NA
CASSLKSGELFF
TGTGCCAGCAGCTTAAAGTCCGGGGAGCTGTTTTTT
>TRBJ2-2|TRBV7-6|NA|TRBD2
CASSATTSGGNTGELFF
TGTGCCAGCAGCGCGACCACTAGCGGGGGAAACACCGGGGAGCTGTTTTTT
>TRBJ1-5|TRBV9|NA|NA
CASSVVGQPQHF
TGTGCCAGCAGCGTAGTCGGTCAGCCCCAGCATTTT
>TRBJ2-7|TRBV10-3|NA|TRBD1
CAITGTGVIHEQYF
TGTGCCATCACTGGGACAGGGGTCATCCACGAGCAGTACTTC
>TRBJ1-3|TRBV5-1|once|NA
CASSPGHSSGNTIYF
TGCGCCAGCAGTCCGGGACACTCCTCTGGAAACACCATATATTTT
>TRBJ2-2|TRBV18|NA|NA
CASSPWRDTGELFF
TGTGCCAGCTCACCATGGAGGGACACCGGGGAGCTGTTTTTT
>TRBJ1-3|TRBV3-1/TRBV3-2|once|NA
CASSPSPGGGNTIYF
TGTGCCAGCAGCCCCTCCCCGGGGGGTGGAAACACCATATATTTT
>TRBJ1-2|TRBV6-5|few|TRBD1
CASSYSRTGGSYGYTF
TGTGCCAGCAGTTACTCGAGGACAGGGGGCTCTTATGGCTACACCTTC
>TRBJ1-1|TRBV5-1|NA|NA
CASSETGLNTEAFF
TGCGCCAGCAGCGAGACAGGACTTAACACTGAAGCTTTCTTT
>TRBJ1-6|TRBV5-1|NA|NA
CASSSNPGTDNSPLHF
TGCGCCAGCAGCTCGAATCCAGGGACGGATAATTCACCCCTCCACTTT
>TRBJ1-6|TRBV19|NA|NA
CASSSTGEISPLHF
TGTGCCAGTAGTTCGACGGGGGAGATTTCACCCCTCCACTTT